This record concerns one T cell receptor (beta chain) sequence. Antigen specificity is unknown. Treatment meaning: approximately 11-day PBMC culture with coronavirus spike peptide pools or control peptides (ViraFEST assay). Cells received half-medium changes with fresh IL-2 medium on days 3 and 7. Trimming removed 5 bases at V and 7 bases at J, with 8 bases between. CDR3 length: 11 amino acids. The germline CDR1 and CDR2 sequences are SGHTA and FQGNSA. Sequence data for DNA of cultured CD4+ T cells were generated by the Oncomine TCR Beta short-read assay. TCRdb re-analysed the PCR reads in MiXCR, keeping a single row per CDR3 protein. The sample holds roughly 15,000 distinct CDR3 sequences; approximately 60% are singletons and the top ten take 6.2%. These data belong to a study of vaccination and CD4 T cells after COVID-19. Turning to the study itself: Post-vaccine sampling followed dose two by a median approximately 74 days (range 14 to 241). Study-level findings and limits: Convalescent patients' median share of reactive clones seen only post-vaccination was around 86%.

The chain joins TRBV7-2 to TRBJ1-2; D remains ambiguous. The receptor's source is a human donor who had recovered from COVID-19. What was sequenced was CD4+ T cells from blood, cultured in vitro. The CDR3 region is CASSPDSGYTF. For the CDR3, the DNA is TGTGCCAGCAGCCCAGATTCTGGCTACACCTTC.